This T cell receptor beta chain originates from a study of blood T cell repertoires in COVID-19. Here immunoSEQ multiplex PCR was the method, and the copy in TCRdb shows in-frame clones only, minus some. The repertoire consists of roughly 220,000 clones, with around 84% occurring once and the leading ten covering approximately 6.5%. Participants reported their clinical history, and cohort assignment relied on those reports. After removal of 5 bases from V and 1 base from J, the junction contained 4 bases not matched to a gene. Looked up from germline, CDR1 is SGHTA and CDR2 is FQGNSA. The CDR3 is made up of 17 amino acids.

This sequence joins TRBV7-2 and TRBJ2-3; 15 bases are shared with TRBD2. The sample taken for sequencing was PBMCs or T cells enriched from blood (not recorded which). The origin of this receptor is a woman between 40 and 50 years old who had recovered from COVID-19. CDR3 residues: CASSTGLAGGGTDTQYF. The CDR3 DNA follows: TGTGCCAGCAGCACGGGACTAGCGGGAGGCGGCACAGATACGCAGTATTTT.